What follows is one T cell receptor beta chain and its context. Its antigen is as yet unknown. The sample is drawn from a study of T-cell reconstitution after alpha-beta-depleted transplantation in children. V lost 5 bases and J 0 bases, leaving 16 bases between the germline ends. Germline V lookup: CDR1 MNHNS, CDR2 SASEGT. This CDR3 has 17 residues. Whole-study results and caveats: Hyperexpanded clones declined; after one year, newly produced T cells mostly supplied diversity. Diversity of TCRbeta at day 60 was high in some patients, arising from surviving recipient T cells and thymic progenitors. Reported findings indicate that, about two months after transplant, alpha-beta T cells came from several hundred expanded clones, which were derived from non-depleted graft cells.

Preparation of the TCRbeta library involved a method that used unique molecular identifiers. TCRdb reprocessed the PCR reads with MiXCR, giving one entry per CDR3 protein. The sample has roughly 400,000 distinct CDR3 sequences, about 45% seen once; the top ten hold 25% to 30%. Sequencing was performed on PBMCs, taken before TCRalphabeta/CD19-depleted stem cell transplant. The J gene is TRBJ2-2, the V gene TRBV6-1; perhaps TRBD1 as D (6 bases). The source is a girl aged 2 to 9 with aplastic anemia, due to receive a stem cell transplant. CDR3 in amino acids: CASSPESTGPNTGELFF. CDR3 coding DNA: TGTGCCAGCAGTCCCGAATCGACAGGCCCGAACACCGGGGAGCTGTTTTTT.